This TCR beta chain derives from a study of cytomegalovirus exposure and HLA in healthy donors (dated by TCRdb to about 2017). As for the study more broadly: In an earlier analysis of 587 of the donors, 250 to 350 Gb of sequence data and roughly 100 million unique TCR beta sequences from 150 million to 200 million T cells were reported. Around 330 gigabases of sequencing data and around 85 million unique TCR sequences made up an early release that covered some 640 HLA-typed donors. Among the roughly 380 genotyped donors, around 81% belonged to the genetic ancestry cluster associated with self-reported Caucasian donors. The study aimed to test whether signatures of past pathogen exposure could be identified by cataloging public T cell receptors. The T cell repertoires of 670 or so subjects were profiled by immunosequencing and related to cytomegalovirus serostatus. A separate validation cohort of 100 to 150 different subjects was used in addition to the approximately 610-subject first cohort. The study combined high-throughput TCR immunosequencing, statistical association of individual TCRs with disease status, and machine learning to predict cytomegalovirus infection status. To study patterns of TCR occurrence, a later analysis re-analyzed previously published TCR beta repertoires from several hundred donors and added high-resolution HLA genotyping. Rather than using new phenotypic data, the later analysis identified candidate immune exposures from TCR beta sequences and from how often those sequences occurred across donors. An earlier analysis of a few hundred of the donors applied high-throughput TCR beta sequencing to assess whether each TCR beta V gene segment acted as functional or pseudogenic. Donor age, sex, ethnicity and CMV serostatus were compiled together with the repertoire data. Genome-wide SNP genotypes for about three fifths of the roughly 670 donors were used in a later genetic analysis, which treated that subset as a discovery cohort. Every repertoire in the discovery cohort had been generated on one and the same sequencing platform. HLA typing included class I and class II loci at four-digit resolution. The number of typed donors differed by locus: 629-630 for A, B, C, DRB1 and DQB1; some 540 for DQA1; around 580 for DPA1; and 400 to 480 for DPB1. Because of strong linkage in the cohort, roughly five DR-DQ haplotypes were treated as single units for association and clustering. On average, around 200,000 unique TCR beta nucleotide sequences were sequenced per donor among roughly 430 genotyped donors of the cohort, with 15% to 20% of those sequences being non-productive.

Library prep was done by the immunoSEQ multiplex PCR assay. For the multiplex PCR, a mixture combining 60 forward primers for TCR Vbeta segments and 13 reverse primers for TCR Jbeta segments was used. A multiplex PCR assay on genomic DNA amplified the CDR3 region of rearranged TCR beta genes. Amplified TCR beta libraries were sequenced as 87-base-pair reads on the Illumina HiSeq System. Per the original workflow: In a later analysis, 77 million or so unique TCR beta chains were counted across the approximately 670 repertoires, and about 10 million of these chains were shared by at least two donors. Raw reads were error-corrected and collapsed into unique sequences with a nearest-neighbor algorithm that merged closely related sequences to remove PCR and sequencing errors. To assign V, D and J gene segments, CDR3 sequences were aligned to IMGT reference sequences. Each retained sequence needed at least a six-nucleotide match to both a V gene segment and a J gene segment. Rearrangements were classified as productive when the CDR3 lacked stop codons and remained in frame with V and J, and all other rearrangements were classified as non-productive. Following IMGT convention, CDR3 was defined as the stretch from the second conserved V-encoded cysteine up to the conserved J-encoded phenylalanine. Sequences without an unambiguous match to a single V gene segment were excluded from the earlier analysis of several hundred of the donors. In an earlier analysis of 450 to 750 of the donors, a V segment was called functional when productive rearrangements were above 56.7%, and segregating when the standard deviation between donors exceeded 5%. A statistical classification framework was developed to diagnose cytomegalovirus status using the catalog of TCR beta chain sequences. A later analysis assigned V and J genes by comparing TCR nucleotide sequences with IMGT/GENE-DB human TR gene sequences. A later analysis assigned CDR3 sequences and most-parsimonious VDJ recombination scenarios with the TCRdist pipeline. In a later analysis, each TCR beta chain was defined by its CDR3 amino acid sequence together with its V-gene family, and reads lacking a unique V-gene family were excluded. In a later analysis, fewer than 600 highly shared, low-generation-probability nucleotide sequences were removed to address suspected cross-contamination and a sequencing artifact. For each public chain, a later analysis derived a clonal expansion index from normalized ranks of inferred template counts within each repertoire. Generation probabilities in a later analysis came from a VDJ recombination model fitted to out-of-frame rearrangements, and those results were checked against IGoR. A later analysis scored TCR-TCR, TCR-HLA and TCR-CMV co-occurrence with hypergeometric tests, applying a repertoire-size bias correction to TCR pairs. A later analysis estimated false discovery rates by permuting HLA or CMV assignments 20 times. In a later analysis, co-occurring TCRs were grouped using DBSCAN, and TCRdist sequence similarity was added for clustering within HLA-allele-positive subsets. Repertoires with fewer than 30,000 or more than 120,000 public chains, plus five repertoires with anomalous nucleotide sharing, were excluded from co-occurrence clustering. TCRdb took this table from immuneACCESS and kept in-frame rearrangements with V and J called. Such tables lack part of the clones; where checked against another copy, unresolved V genes explain under half of the gap, and the rest is unexplained. That table gives V, J and clone size, and the DNA gave D and trimming. In all, the sample holds 150,000 to 200,000 clones, and 70% to 80% of those were seen once. The ten largest clones represent around 15% of the sample.

The CDR3 starts with the cysteine, ends with the phenylalanine, and has 12 residues. The kept DNA is CDR3 alone, 36 bases in frame from the first base. Trimming at the junction amounts to 11 bases on V and 4 bases on J, and the germline ends lie 13 bases apart. Based on the germline V gene, the CDR1 and CDR2 sequences are MDHEN and SYDVKM. In regard to this clone: Its antigen target is currently unknown. There are no base qualities to consult, and no much larger clone falls within one base.

The cohort consisted of some 670 healthy bone marrow donors. Cohort members were all nominally healthy when sampled, although unrecorded immune exposures were likely present. The donor tested CMV seronegative, placing the donor among the 350 or so seronegative members of the cohort. A peripheral blood sample was provided by each donor, and peripheral blood mononuclear cells were used for TCR beta sequencing. Genomic DNA was extracted from the blood cell samples with the Qiagen DNeasy Blood Extraction Kit. Study-level results and caveats: Cytomegalovirus status was reported to be diagnosed by the classifier with high specificity and sensitivity in both the original and validation cohorts. The study gave a list of under 200 TCR beta chains associated with cytomegalovirus. The sequencing pipeline was judged likely to have produced a cluster of highly shared sequence variants as a technical artifact. A further reported finding was that TCR beta sequences accurately predicted the HLA-A and HLA-B alleles for most subjects in the first cohort. According to a later analysis, most CMV-associated TCR beta chains appeared to be HLA-restricted, and the HLA associations seemed to be driven largely by CMV exposure. Assigning TCR associations to individual alleles was difficult when HLA alleles, especially DR and DQ, strongly co-occurred. The 87-base-pair reads could not distinguish some IMGT-functional V segments, including TRBV6-2 and TRBV6-3, so those segments were excluded. Linkage disequilibrium might explain the correlated functional status among segregating V segments, but an unknown experimental factor could not be excluded. Roughly uniform sequencing depth across donors was assumed in presence/absence analyses, although this assumption may not hold. HLA typing was unavailable for some donors at each locus, so association tests used only the typed subset. Most TCR sequences were seen in very few donors, while some public TCRs were found in many individuals. Several of the top co-occurrence clusters appeared to be linked to parvovirus B19, influenza, CMV and Epstein-Barr virus, according to a later analysis. In a later analysis, HLA-associated TCR beta chains were found to be more clonally expanded and to have lower generation probabilities than equally common non-associated chains. A later analysis found that TCR association rates varied across HLA loci, with DRB1 alleles showing the most associated TCRs and HLA-C alleles the fewest. In a later genetic analysis, a missense DCLRE1C variant was associated with V-gene and J-gene trimming of TCR beta chains, and the association was replicated in an independent cohort. Because counts were too low, about 18 rarely observed V segments, including chromosome 9 orphons, were excluded from the earlier analysis of around 640 of the donors. The only immune exposure information available for the cohort was CMV serostatus. According to the authors, the approach could potentially be generalized to other disease states and immunological phenotypes. According to a later genetic analysis, donors in an Asian-associated ancestry cluster had fewer N-insertions in productive TCRs than the roughly 700-donor mean. An earlier analysis of approximately 570 of the donors showed that most TCR beta V segments appeared in productive rearrangements either about 87% or about 30% of the time, which broadly matched IMGT annotations. Specific HLA alleles were associated with 15,000 to 20,000 TCR beta sequences at a false discovery rate of 0.05 in a later analysis. The cohort was sequenced for TCR beta chains only, and without alpha or paired-chain data the features that could be detected were limited. A few of the identified cytomegalovirus-associated TCR beta chains were confirmed in vitro to be specific for cytomegalovirus antigens.

The TCR originated in a woman in her forties in good health and CMV-seronegative. Sequencing was done on a sample of PBMCs. Recombination joined TRBV28 with TRBJ2-3, with the D gene call left open. The nucleotide sequence is given as TGTGCCGTCTTATCGAGTGCAGATACGCAGTATTTT. Its product reads: CAVLSSADTQYF. Beyond the CDR3, the reference TRBV28 and TRBJ2-3 genes provide the residues; the full variable domain reads: DVKVTQSSRYLVKRTGEKVFLECVQDMDHENMFWYRQDPGLGLRLIYFSYDVKMKEKGDIPEGYSVSREKKERFSLILESASTNQTSMYLCAVLSSADTQYFGPGTRLTVL.